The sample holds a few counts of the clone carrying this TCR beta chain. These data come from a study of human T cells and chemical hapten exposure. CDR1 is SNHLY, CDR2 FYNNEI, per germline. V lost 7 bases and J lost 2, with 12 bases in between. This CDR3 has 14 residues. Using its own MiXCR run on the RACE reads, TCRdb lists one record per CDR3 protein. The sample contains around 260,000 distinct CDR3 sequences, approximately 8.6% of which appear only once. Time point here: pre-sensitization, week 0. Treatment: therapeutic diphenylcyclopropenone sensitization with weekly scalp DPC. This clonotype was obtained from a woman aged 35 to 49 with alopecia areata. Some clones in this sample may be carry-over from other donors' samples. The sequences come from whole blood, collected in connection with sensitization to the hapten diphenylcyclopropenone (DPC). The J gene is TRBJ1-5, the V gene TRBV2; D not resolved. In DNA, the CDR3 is TGTGCCAGCATCCTTAGTGCAGGCAATCAGCCCCAGCATTTT. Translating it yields CASILSAGNQPQHF. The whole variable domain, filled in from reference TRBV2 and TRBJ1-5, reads EPEVTQTPSHQVTQMGQEVILRCVPISNHLYFYWYRQILGQKVEFLVSFYNNEISEKSEIFDDQFSVERPDGSNFTLKIRSTKLEDSAMYFCASILSAGNQPQHFGDGTRLSIL.